The TCR beta chain under discussion was sequenced for a study of OX40 agonist ivuxolimab in advanced cancers. About the study: Those enrolled were roughly 80% male, with a mean age of about 60 years and ages from 23 to 79. Whole-study findings and limits: Some nonresponders also had low normalized T-cell clonal expansion.

A note on this clone: Its antigen is unknown.

This CDR3 is 15 amino acids long. V gave up 1 base and J gave up 1 base, with 8 bases separating them. Germline assignment: CDR1 SGDLS and CDR2 YYNGEE. Produced via immunoSEQ multiplex PCR; TCRdb's table is partial and in-frame only. The sample yields roughly 79,000 clones, approximately 80% seen once. The sequencing here drew on CD4+ or CD8+ T cells sorted from blood, taken in a trial of the OX40 agonist ivuxolimab. The chain employs TRBV9 and TRBJ2-2; a weak D match, TRBD1 (5 bases). This receptor was taken from an adult with an advanced solid tumor such as melanoma, head and neck, liver or kidney cancer. In DNA form, the CDR3 reads TGTGCCAGCAGCGTAAGGGGAAGGAACACCGGGGAGCTGTTTTTT. Translating it yields CASSVRGRNTGELFF.